This T cell receptor beta chain was found in a study of blood T cell repertoires in COVID-19. Germline V gene lookup returns CDR1 KGHDR and CDR2 SFDVKD. V was pared by 3 bases and J by 3 bases, with 3 bases of the junction left unmatched. This CDR3 spans 14 amino acids. Method: immunoSEQ multiplex PCR; TCRdb's copy keeps in-frame clones and lacks some. Here the sample spans roughly 350,000 clones, 80% to 95% being singletons. The receptor was derived from a woman in her twenties or thirties who had recovered from COVID-19. V is TRBV24-1 and J is TRBJ2-5; TRBD1 matches at 7 bases. The sequencing input was PBMCs or T cells enriched from blood (not recorded which). CDR3 in DNA: TGTGCCACCAGTGATCCTACAGGGGAAGAGACCCAGTACTTC. This translates into CATSDPTGEETQYF.